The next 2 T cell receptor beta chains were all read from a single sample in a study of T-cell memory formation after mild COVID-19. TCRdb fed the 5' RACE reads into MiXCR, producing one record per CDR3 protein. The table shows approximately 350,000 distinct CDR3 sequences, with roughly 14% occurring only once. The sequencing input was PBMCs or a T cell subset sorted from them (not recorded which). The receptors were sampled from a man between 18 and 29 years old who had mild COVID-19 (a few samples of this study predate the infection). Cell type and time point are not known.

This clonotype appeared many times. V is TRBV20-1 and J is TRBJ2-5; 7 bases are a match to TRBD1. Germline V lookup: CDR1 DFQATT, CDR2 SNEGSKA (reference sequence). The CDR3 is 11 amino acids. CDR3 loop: CSPDREETQYF. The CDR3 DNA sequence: TGCAGCCCTGACAGGGAAGAGACCCAGTACTTC.

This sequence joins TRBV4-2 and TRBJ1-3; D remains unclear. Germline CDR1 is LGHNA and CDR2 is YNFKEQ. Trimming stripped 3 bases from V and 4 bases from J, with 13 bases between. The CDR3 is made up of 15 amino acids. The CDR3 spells CASSHGAERGNTIYF. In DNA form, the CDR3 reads TGTGCCAGCAGCCACGGTGCTGAGAGGGGAAACACCATATATTTT.